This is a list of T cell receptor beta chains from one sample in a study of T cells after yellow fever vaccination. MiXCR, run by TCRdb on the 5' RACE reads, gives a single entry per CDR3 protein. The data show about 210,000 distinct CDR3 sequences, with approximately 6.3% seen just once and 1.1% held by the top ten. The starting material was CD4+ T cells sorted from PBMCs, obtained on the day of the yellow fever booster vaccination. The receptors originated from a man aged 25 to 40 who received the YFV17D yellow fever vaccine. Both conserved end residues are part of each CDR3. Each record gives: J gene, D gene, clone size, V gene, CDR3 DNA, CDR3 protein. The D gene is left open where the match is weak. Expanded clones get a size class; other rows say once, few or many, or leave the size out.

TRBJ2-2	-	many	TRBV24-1	TGTGCCACCAGTTCGGCGTCCGGGGAGCTGTTTTTT	CATSSASGELFF
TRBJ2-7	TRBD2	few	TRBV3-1	TGTGCCAGCAGCCAACGGTGGACTAGCGGGCAAACCTACGAGCAGTACTTC	CASSQRWTSGQTYEQYF
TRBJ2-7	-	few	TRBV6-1	TGTGCCAGCAAACCGGGCGACAGGTTAATCCACGAGCAGTACTTC	CASKPGDRLIHEQYF
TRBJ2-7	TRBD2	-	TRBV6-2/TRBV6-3	TGTGCCAGCAGAGGAGGGATAGCGGGAGGGGACGAGCAGTACTTC	CASRGGIAGGDEQYF
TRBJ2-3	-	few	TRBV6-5	TGTGCCAGCAGTTACGGCGGGCCGCAGTATTTT	CASSYGGPQYF
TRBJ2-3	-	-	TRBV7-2	TGTGCCAGCACCGAACACAACACAGATACGCAGTATTTT	CASTEHNTDTQYF
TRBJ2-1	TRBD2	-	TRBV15	TGTGCCACCAGCATGATGACTAGCGGCCTCAATGAGCAGTTCTTC	CATSMMTSGLNEQFF
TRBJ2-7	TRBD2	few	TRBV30	TGTGCCTGGAGTAAACCGGGACTAGCGGGTTACGAGCAGTACTTC	CAWSKPGLAGYEQYF
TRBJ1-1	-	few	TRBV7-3	TGTGCCAGCAGTAAAGGGGATACTGAAGCTTTCTTT	CASSKGDTEAFF
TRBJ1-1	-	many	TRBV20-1	TGCAGTGCTGTCAATACCGAAGGGAACACTGAAGCTTTCTTT	CSAVNTEGNTEAFF
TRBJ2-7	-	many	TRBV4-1	TGCGCCAGCAGCCAAGCCTCTGGGTTAGGGCGGAGGAGCTCCTACGAGCAGTACTTC	CASSQASGLGRRSSYEQYF
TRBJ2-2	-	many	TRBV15	TGTGCCACCACCCTAACGAACACCGGGGAGCTGTTTTTT	CATTLTNTGELFF
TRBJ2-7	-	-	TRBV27	TGTGCCAGCAGTTTGTCGCCCGGATCCCGTTATCAGCAGTACTTC	CASSLSPGSRYQQYF
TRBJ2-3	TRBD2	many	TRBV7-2	TGTGCCAGCAACCCGGGACTAAACACAGATACGCAGTATTTT	CASNPGLNTDTQYF
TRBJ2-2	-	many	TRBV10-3	TGTGCCATCGGGGCTAGCGCGAACACCGGGGAGCTGTTTTTT	CAIGASANTGELFF
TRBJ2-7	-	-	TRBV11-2	TGTGCCAGCAGCTTAACCGCCGAGCAGCGGTACGAGCAGTACTTC	CASSLTAEQRYEQYF
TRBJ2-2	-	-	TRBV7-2	TGTGCCAGCAGCACAGACAGCTACACCGGGGAGCTGTTTTTT	CASSTDSYTGELFF
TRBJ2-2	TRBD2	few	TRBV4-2	TGTGCCAGCAGCCAAGAAAGTTTTGCTAGCGGGAACACCGGGGAGCTGTTTTTT	CASSQESFASGNTGELFF
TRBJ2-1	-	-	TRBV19	TGTGCCAGTAGTATAGGTAAAAATGAGCAGTTCTTC	CASSIGKNEQFF
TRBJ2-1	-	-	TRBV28	TGTGCCAGCAGTTTAGTGGGAGTTGAGCAGTTCTTC	CASSLVGVEQFF
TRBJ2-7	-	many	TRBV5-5	TGTGCCAGCAGCTTCACCAGGGTCGGCTCCTACGAGCAGTACTTC	CASSFTRVGSYEQYF
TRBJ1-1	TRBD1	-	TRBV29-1	TGCAGCGTCCTCCGGGACAGGGGGAGGACTGAAGCTTTCTTT	CSVLRDRGRTEAFF
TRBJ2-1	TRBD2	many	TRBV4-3	TGCGCCAGCAGCCAAGATGTCGGTACTAGCGGGAGATATGAGCAGTTCTTC	CASSQDVGTSGRYEQFF
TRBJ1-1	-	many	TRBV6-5	TGTGCCAGCAGCACGATTTCGGGCACTGAAGCTTTCTTT	CASSTISGTEAFF
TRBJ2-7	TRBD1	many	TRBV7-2	TGTGCCAGCAGCGACCAGGGGGCCTCCTACGAGCAGTACTTC	CASSDQGASYEQYF
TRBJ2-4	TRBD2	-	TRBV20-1	TGCAGTGCTAGGCGCCTAGCGGGAGGGGACAAAAACATTCAGTACTTC	CSARRLAGGDKNIQYF
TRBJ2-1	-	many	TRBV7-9	TGTGCCAGCAGCCCGACTGGCACCTACAATGAGCAGTTCTTC	CASSPTGTYNEQFF
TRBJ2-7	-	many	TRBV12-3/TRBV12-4	TGTGCCAGCAGTCTCCGTGAGGGCCCCTACGAGCAGTACTTC	CASSLREGPYEQYF
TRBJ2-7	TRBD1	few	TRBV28	TGTGCCAGCAGGTCGGGACAGGGGTACTACGAGCAGTACTTC	CASRSGQGYYEQYF
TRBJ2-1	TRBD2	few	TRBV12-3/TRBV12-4	TGTGCCAGCAGCCCCCTAGGGGCGGGGGATAATGAGCAGTTCTTC	CASSPLGAGDNEQFF
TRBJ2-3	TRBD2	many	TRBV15	TGTGCCACCAGCAGAGCCATAGCGGGAAGCACAGATACGCAGTATTTT	CATSRAIAGSTDTQYF
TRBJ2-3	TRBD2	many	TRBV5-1	TGCGCCAGCAGCAACGGCGGGAGGGCCGGAGATACGCAGTATTTT	CASSNGGRAGDTQYF
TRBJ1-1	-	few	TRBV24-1	TGTGCCACCAGTGGCTCAGGCGGCTTCGCTGAAGCTTTCTTT	CATSGSGGFAEAFF
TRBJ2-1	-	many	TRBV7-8	TGTGCCAGCAGCTTAGCGCTTTTGTCTACGGGGTCGGAGCAGTTCTTC	CASSLALLSTGSEQFF
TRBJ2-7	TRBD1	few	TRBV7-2	TGTGCCAGCAGCATGGGACAGGTGACCACCTACGAGCAGTACTTC	CASSMGQVTTYEQYF
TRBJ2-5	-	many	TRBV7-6	TGTGCCAGCAGCACCGCAATCGGGGCTTTCGGCGAGACCCAGTACTTC	CASSTAIGAFGETQYF